This T cell receptor beta chain is drawn from a study of radiation and T cells in renal cell carcinoma. The study's findings and limits: No pretreatment tumor biopsies were available for baseline clonotypes.

The time point denotes: blood 4 weeks post-SBRT, at nephrectomy. As for treatment: 15 Gy SBRT to primary tumor, nephrectomy 4 weeks later. Radiation-treated patients gave blood at baseline, week 2 and week 4. As for this clone: Its target is unknown.

Generated by immunoSEQ multiplex PCR, the TCRdb table keeps only in-frame clones and is missing some. The sample records some 30,000 clones, around 85% being singletons. V was pared by 4 bases and J by 5 bases, with 11 bases between. Germline V gene data show CDR1 as LGHNA and CDR2 as YSLEER. The CDR3 is 13 amino acids. This chain connects TRBV4-3 to TRBJ1-1; tentatively, D is TRBD1 (6 bases). Specimen: blood, collected from a patient whose treatment included radiotherapy and nephrectomy. This sequence originates from a man aged 55 to 70 with renal cell carcinoma. CDR3 sequence (DNA): TGCGCCAGCAGCCGGGGGCAGAGGACTGAAGCTTTCTTT. It specifies CASSRGQRTEAFF.